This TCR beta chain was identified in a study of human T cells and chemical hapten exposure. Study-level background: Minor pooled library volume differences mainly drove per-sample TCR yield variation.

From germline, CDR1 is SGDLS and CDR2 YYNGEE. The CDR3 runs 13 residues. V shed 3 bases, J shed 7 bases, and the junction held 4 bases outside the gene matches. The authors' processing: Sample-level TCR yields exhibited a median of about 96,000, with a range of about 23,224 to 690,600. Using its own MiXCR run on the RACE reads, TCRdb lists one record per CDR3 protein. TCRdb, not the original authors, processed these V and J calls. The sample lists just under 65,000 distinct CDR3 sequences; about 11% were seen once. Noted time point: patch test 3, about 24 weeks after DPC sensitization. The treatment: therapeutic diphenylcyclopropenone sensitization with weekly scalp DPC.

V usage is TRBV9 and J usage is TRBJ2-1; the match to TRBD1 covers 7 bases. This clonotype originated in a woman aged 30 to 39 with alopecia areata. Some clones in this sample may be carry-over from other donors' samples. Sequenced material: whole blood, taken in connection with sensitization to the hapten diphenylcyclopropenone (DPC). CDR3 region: CASSGRQGNEQFF. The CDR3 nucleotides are TGTGCCAGCAGCGGACGACAGGGAAATGAGCAGTTCTTC.